A single sample gave rise to the 29 T cell receptor beta chains below, sequenced in a study of T cell changes during pregnancy in multiple sclerosis. The repertoire was sequenced with immunoSEQ multiplex PCR; TCRdb's copy has only in-frame clones and lacks some. This sample yields 95,000 to 110,000 clones, of which roughly 93% are seen a single time; 0.8% to 1% belongs to the top ten. The starting material was peripheral blood, obtained after pregnancy. The receptors were gathered from a female donor with multiple sclerosis, enrolled in a pregnancy study.

This chain uses TRBV6-6 with TRBJ1-6; unclear D gene. The CDR3 runs to 16 residues. With 0 bases removed from V and 6 bases from J, the gap between germline ends came to 12 bases. Germline V lookup: CDR1 MNHNY, CDR2 SVGAGI (reference sequence). In DNA form, the CDR3 reads TGTGCCAGCAGTTACTCGTACCGCGCCGGTAATTCACCCCTCCACTTT. Translated, it gives CASSYSYRAGNSPLHF.

The chain has TRBV28 and TRBJ1-2; D may be TRBD1 (5 bases). Germline CDR1 reads MDHEN; CDR2 reads SYDVKM. This CDR3 contains 10 residues. Trimming cost V 8 bases and J 5 bases, with 6 bases left between them. CDR3 region: CASRGYGYTF. As DNA, the CDR3 is TGTGCCAGCCGGGGGTATGGCTACACCTTC.

The V call is TRBV5-8, the J call TRBJ1-5, with D tentatively TRBD1 (5 bases). The CDR3 runs to 16 residues. Trimming removed 4 bases at V and 2 bases at J, with 16 bases between. CDR1 and CDR2 (germline): SGHTS, YDEGEE. CDR3 protein: CASSHLRGSGNQPQHF. CDR3 bases: TGTGCCAGCAGCCATCTAAGGGGTTCTGGCAATCAGCCCCAGCATTTT.

This clone was counted a single time. This chain links TRBV12-5 with TRBJ2-7, with a weak D call TRBD2 (6 bases). The germline gives CDR1 LGHNT, CDR2 FRNRAP. Trimming left V 6 bases short and J 2 bases short, with 20 bases between. This CDR3 is built from 16 residues. The CDR3 spells CASGLNLGTATYEQYF. CDR3 DNA: TGTGCTAGTGGCTTAAACCTCGGGACTGCTACCTACGAGCAGTACTTC.

The gene calls are TRBV28 and TRBJ1-1; D not resolved. Germline V gives CDR1 MDHEN, CDR2 SYDVKM. V lost 5 bases and J lost 5, with 6 bases in between. CDR3 length equals 11 residues. This CDR3 is CASSPRTEAFF. The CDR3 DNA sequence: TGTGCCAGCAGTCCCCGGACTGAAGCTTTCTTT.

This clone has just one count. V is TRBV5-4 and J is TRBJ2-5, with 8 nucleotides matching TRBD2. The CDR3 is 14 residues long. V trimming: 3 bases; J trimming: 4 bases; junction bases outside the gene matches: 5. The germline V gene encodes CDR1 SGHNT and CDR2 YYREEE (reference sequence). In DNA, the CDR3 is TGTGCCAGCAGCTCAGCGGGAGCGGGAGAGACCCAGTACTTC. Translated, it gives CASSSAGAGETQYF.

V gene TRBV28 combines with J gene TRBJ1-2; D ambiguous. V lost 5 bases and J 0 bases, leaving 7 bases between the germline ends. Looked up from germline, CDR1 is MDHEN and CDR2 is SYDVKM. The CDR3 contains 13 residues. CDR3 nucleotide sequence: TGTGCCAGCAGTCTGGCTGCTAACTATGGCTACACCTTC. Its protein product is CASSLAANYGYTF.

The chain uses TRBV10-1 and TRBJ1-1; 7 bases are shared with TRBD1. Germline CDR1 WNHNN, CDR2 SYGVQD (reference sequence). CDR3 length equals 15 residues. Trimming cost V 6 bases and J 2 bases; bases outside gene matches: 9. This chain's CDR3 is CASSPTGQDNTEAFF. The CDR3 DNA reads as TGCGCCAGCAGCCCCACTGGACAGGATAACACTGAAGCTTTCTTT.

The chain combines TRBV9 with TRBJ2-7; D might be TRBD2 (6 bases). V was clipped by 0 bases and J by 2 bases, with 9 bases between them. Per germline, CDR1 SGDLS and CDR2 YYNGEE. The CDR3 contains 14 residues. This chain's CDR3 is CASSVATRAYEQYF. In DNA, the CDR3 is TGTGCCAGCAGCGTAGCGACTAGGGCCTACGAGCAGTACTTC.

This chain uses TRBV6-5 with TRBJ1-1, with 8 bases lining up with TRBD1. The V gene's germline CDR1 is MNHEY and CDR2 SVGAGI. Unmatched junction bases numbered 1, after V lost 0 bases and J lost 1 base. The CDR3 contains 15 residues. The DNA of the CDR3 is TGTGCCAGCAGTTACTCCAGGGGGCAGAACACTGAAGCTTTCTTT. It encodes CASSYSRGQNTEAFF.

V is TRBV5-5 and J is TRBJ1-1, with 9 bases fitting TRBD1. This CDR3 has 15 amino acids. Germline-derived CDR1 and CDR2 are SGHKS and YYEKEE (reference sequence). V dropped 2 bases and J dropped 4; count of bases not matched to a gene: 6. In DNA, the CDR3 is TGTGCCAGCAGCTTTTCCGGGACAGGGTCCACTGAAGCTTTCTTT. Residues: CASSFSGTGSTEAFF.

The chain recombines TRBV6-5 with TRBJ2-3; 9 bases agree with TRBD2. Germline CDR1 and CDR2: MNHEY and SVGAGI. The CDR3 has 16 amino acids. J lost 4 bases, V lost 2 bases, and 7 bases had no gene match. The CDR3 DNA sequence: TGTGCCAGCAGTTACGAGGGCGGGAGGGCAGCAGATACGCAGTATTTT. Amino acid sequence: CASSYEGGRAADTQYF.

The DNA for the CDR3 is TGTGCCAGCAGCAACAGGGTTGGCTACACCTTC. Translation: CASSNRVGYTF. The chain recombines TRBV6-5 with TRBJ1-2, with TRBD1 as a possible D gene (6 bases). Germline loops: CDR1 MNHEY, CDR2 SVGAGI. V was trimmed by 6 bases and J by 7 bases, leaving 9 bases between them. This CDR3 spans 11 amino acids.

The chain combines TRBV29-1 with TRBJ2-5, with 11 bases fitting TRBD2. The V segment lost 7 bases and the J segment 5 bases; nucleotides outside the gene matches: 6. This CDR3 spans 13 amino acids. Germline CDR1 is SQVTM and CDR2 is ANQGSEA. CDR3: CSAKLAGVETQYF. The CDR3, as DNA: TGCAGCGCTAAACTAGCGGGAGTGGAGACCCAGTACTTC.

The rearrangement uses TRBV19 and TRBJ2-7; 7 bases are a match to TRBD2. Trimming took 3 bases from V and 0 from J; bases not matched to a gene: 5. The CDR3 spans 15 residues. Germline assignment: CDR1 LNHDA and CDR2 SQIVND (reference sequence). Here the CDR3 reads CASSMNRLASYEQYF. The CDR3 DNA sequence: TGTGCCAGTAGTATGAATAGACTAGCCTCCTACGAGCAGTACTTC.

This chain joins TRBV4-1 and TRBJ2-1; tentatively, D is TRBD1 (5 bases). The CDR3 length is 16 residues. V lost 3 bases to trimming and J lost 0 bases, with 12 bases between them. Germline V gene data show CDR1 as MGHRA and CDR2 as YSYEKL. The CDR3 reads CASSQNRQSSYNEQFF. CDR3 in DNA: TGCGCCAGCAGCCAGAACAGGCAGAGCTCCTACAATGAGCAGTTCTTC.

V usage is TRBV15 and J usage is TRBJ2-1; 7 nucleotides line up with TRBD2. J lost 4 bases, V lost 5 bases, and 5 bases had no gene match. In germline, CDR1 is LNHNV, CDR2 YYDKDF (reference sequence). The CDR3 totals 14 residues. CDR3 DNA sequence: TGTGCCACCAGCGGGGGAGGGCAATACAATGAGCAGTTCTTC. It specifies CATSGGGQYNEQFF.

J is TRBJ2-7 and V is TRBV19; TRBD2 is a possible D gene (6 bases). Trimming pared 6 bases from V and 6 bases from J, leaving 27 bases between. The CDR3 covers 17 residues. Looked up from germline, CDR1 is LNHDA and CDR2 is SQIVND (reference sequence). The CDR3 spells CASRQTRRGPKSGEQYF. The CDR3 DNA is TGTGCCAGTAGGCAAACCAGGCGGGGACCCAAGTCCGGCGAGCAGTACTTC.

This clone was picked up a small number of times. This chain uses TRBV4-3 with TRBJ2-1; 8 nucleotides align to TRBD2. After removal of 3 bases from V and 6 bases from J, the junction contained 4 bases not matched to a gene. This CDR3 contains 14 residues. Germline V gives CDR1 LGHNA, CDR2 YSLEER. The CDR3 nucleotides read TGCGCCAGCAGCCAGGGACTAGAAGCCAATGAGCAGTTCTTC. Translating it yields CASSQGLEANEQFF.

This chain connects TRBV2 to TRBJ1-5; the D is unclear. The ends were cut back, 4 bases at V and 0 bases at J, with 16 bases in the middle. This CDR3 contains 17 residues. The germline CDR1 and CDR2 sequences are SNHLY and FYNNEI. CDR3 sequence reads: CASSVDVEGYSNQPQHF. Here the CDR3 DNA reads TGTGCCAGCAGTGTCGACGTGGAGGGTTATAGCAATCAGCCCCAGCATTTT.

This chain uses TRBV5-1 with TRBJ1-1; TRBD1 matches 9 bases. In germline, CDR1 is SGHRS, CDR2 YFSETQ. The CDR3 consists of 15 residues. V lost 0 bases to trimming and J lost 6 bases; unmatched junction nucleotides: 6. The CDR3, as DNA: TGCGCCAGCAGCTTGGGGACAGGGGCCTGGGCTGAAGCTTTCTTT. It encodes CASSLGTGAWAEAFF. Full variable domain (outside the CDR3, taken from reference TRBV5-1 and TRBJ1-1): KAGVTQTPRYLIKTRGQQVTLSCSPISGHRSVSWYQQTPGQGLQFLFEYFSETQRNKGNFPGRFSGRQFSNSRSEMNVSTLELGDSALYLCASSLGTGAWAEAFFGQGTRLTVV.

The genes are TRBV9 and TRBJ1-1; no reliable D call. V was pared by 0 bases and J by 4 bases, with 10 bases between. The CDR3 contains 14 residues. Per the germline V gene, CDR1 is SGDLS and CDR2 is YYNGEE. This CDR3 is CASSVEQRGTEAFF. As DNA, the CDR3 is TGTGCCAGCAGCGTAGAGCAGCGGGGCACTGAAGCTTTCTTT.

This clone was seen only once. This sequence joins TRBV4-3 and TRBJ2-7; 7 bases map to TRBD1. V lost 5 bases, J lost 3 bases, and 7 bases stayed unmatched. CDR1 and CDR2 from the germline V gene are LGHNA and YSLEER. The CDR3 runs 14 residues. The CDR3 nucleotides are TGCGCCAGCAGCACCCGACAGGGAAGCTACGAGCAGTACTTC. Amino acids: CASSTRQGSYEQYF.

This chain links TRBV2 with TRBJ1-1; no clear D gene. V gave up 4 bases and J gave up 3 bases, with 9 bases separating them. The length of the CDR3 is 13 residues. Germline loops: CDR1 SNHLY, CDR2 FYNNEI. The CDR3 region is CASSVNSYTEAFF. In DNA, the CDR3 is TGTGCCAGCAGTGTGAACAGTTACACTGAAGCTTTCTTT.

The rearrangement uses TRBV6-1 and TRBJ2-7, with 7 bases lining up with TRBD1. Germline V CDR1 and CDR2: MNHNS, SASEGT. The CDR3 has 15 amino acids. Germline trimming cut 6 bases from V and 2 bases from J; bases unmatched to any gene: 10. The CDR3 bases are TGTGCCAGCAGCCGGGCTACAGGGGTTCCCTACGAGCAGTACTTC. This encodes CASSRATGVPYEQYF.

The rearrangement uses TRBV2 and TRBJ1-3, with a possible D match to TRBD1 (5 bases). The germline V gene encodes CDR1 SNHLY and CDR2 FYNNEI. V was pared by 5 bases and J by 1 base, with 12 bases between. CDR3 length equals 15 residues. CDR3 DNA: TGTGCCAGCAGTCCACCCCAGGGTTCTGGAAACACCATATATTTT. It codes for CASSPPQGSGNTIYF. The full variable domain, its missing parts supplied by reference TRBV2 and TRBJ1-3, is EPEVTQTPSHQVTQMGQEVILRCVPISNHLYFYWYRQILGQKVEFLVSFYNNEISEKSEIFDDQFSVERPDGSNFTLKIRSTKLEDSAMYFCASSPPQGSGNTIYFGEGSWLTVV.

Only a few counts were recorded for this clone. The chain links TRBV7-9 to TRBJ1-6; D gene unclear. CDR3 size: 15 residues. Per the germline V gene, CDR1 is SEHNR and CDR2 is FQNEAQ (reference sequence). V was pared by 0 bases and J by 5 bases, with 8 bases between. This CDR3 is CASSLAPSDNSPLHF. In DNA, the CDR3 is TGTGCCAGCAGCTTAGCGCCGAGCGATAATTCACCCCTCCACTTT.

This chain links TRBV30 with TRBJ2-1, with 7 bases that match TRBD2. The V gene's germline CDR1 is GTSNPN and CDR2 SVGIG (reference sequence). The CDR3 length is 14 residues. V lost 4 bases, J lost 0 bases, and 3 bases stayed unmatched. The CDR3 here is CAWTGGSSYNEQFF. CDR3 nucleotides: TGTGCCTGGACGGGCGGGAGCTCCTACAATGAGCAGTTCTTC.

V gene TRBV5-3 combines with J gene TRBJ1-2; no firm D call. TRBV5-3 is recorded as an ORF, its role being uncertain. The CDR3 contains 12 residues. V lost 8 bases, J lost 8 bases, and 16 bases lay in between. The CDR3 spells CASQVRVRGYTF. The CDR3 region has the DNA TGTGCCAGCCAAGTGAGGGTCCGGGGCTACACCTTC.